Included here is one T cell receptor beta chain sequence, with context. These data are taken from a study of Graves' ophthalmopathy and Graves' hyperthyroidism. Study in general: Cases classed as stable hyperthyroidism had no ophthalmopathy within 18 months of follow-up.

The CDR3 contains 15 residues. V was cut by 0 bases and J by 4 bases, with 12 bases left in between. Germline loops: CDR1 SGHTA, CDR2 FQGNSA. Enrolled hyperthyroidism patients had a new diagnosis, a duration under 2 months, and an age of 18 to 65. CDR3 regions of TCR beta were amplified from RNA transcripts. First-round RT-PCR employed HTBI primers, with a second-round multiplex PCR after it. In TCRdb, the multiplex PCR reads were re-called with MiXCR into one record per CDR3 protein. The sample includes over a million distinct CDR3 sequences, about 40% of them seen just once. Sequencing was performed on peripheral blood or thyroid tissue (not recorded which). The TCR comes from an adult man with Graves' hyperthyroidism. This chain uses TRBV7-2 with TRBJ2-5; D may be TRBD2 (6 bases). CDR3 in amino acids: CASSLASGRTETQYF. As DNA, the CDR3 is TGTGCCAGCAGCTTAGCTAGCGGAAGAACAGAGACCCAGTACTTC.